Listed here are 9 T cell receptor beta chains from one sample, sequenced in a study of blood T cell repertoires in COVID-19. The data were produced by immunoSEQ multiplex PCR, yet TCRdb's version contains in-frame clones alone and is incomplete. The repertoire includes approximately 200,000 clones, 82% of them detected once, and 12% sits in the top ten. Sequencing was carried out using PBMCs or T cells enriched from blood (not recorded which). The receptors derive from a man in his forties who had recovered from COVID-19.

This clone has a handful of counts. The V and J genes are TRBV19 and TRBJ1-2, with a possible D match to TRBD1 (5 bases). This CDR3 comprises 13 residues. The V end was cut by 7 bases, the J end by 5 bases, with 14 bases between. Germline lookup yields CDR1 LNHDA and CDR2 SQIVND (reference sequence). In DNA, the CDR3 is TGTGCCAGTAATGCAGGGAGGGGTTATGGCTACACCTTC. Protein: CASNAGRGYGYTF.

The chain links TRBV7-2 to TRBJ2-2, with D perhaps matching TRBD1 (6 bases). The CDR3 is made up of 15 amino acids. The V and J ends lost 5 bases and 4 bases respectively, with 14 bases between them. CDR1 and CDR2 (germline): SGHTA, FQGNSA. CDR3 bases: TGTGCCAGCAGCAAGCGGACAGAGGGCACCGGGGAGCTGTTTTTT. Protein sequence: CASSKRTEGTGELFF.

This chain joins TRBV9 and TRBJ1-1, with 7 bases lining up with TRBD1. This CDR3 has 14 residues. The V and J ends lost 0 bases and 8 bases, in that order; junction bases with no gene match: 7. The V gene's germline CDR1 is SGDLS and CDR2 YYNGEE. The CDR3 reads CASSVESSGGEAFF. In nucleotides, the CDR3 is TGTGCCAGCAGCGTAGAGTCGTCAGGGGGGGAAGCTTTCTTT.

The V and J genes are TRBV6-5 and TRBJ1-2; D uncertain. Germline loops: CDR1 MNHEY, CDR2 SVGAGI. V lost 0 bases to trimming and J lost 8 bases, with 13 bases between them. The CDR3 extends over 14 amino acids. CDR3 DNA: TGTGCCAGCAGTTACTCGGAGGCGGGAAACGGCTACACCTTC. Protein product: CASSYSEAGNGYTF.

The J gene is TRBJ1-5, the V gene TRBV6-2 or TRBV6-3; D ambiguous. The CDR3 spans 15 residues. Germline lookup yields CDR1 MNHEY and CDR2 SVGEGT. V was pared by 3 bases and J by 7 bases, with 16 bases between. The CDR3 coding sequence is TGTGCCAGCAGTTATGGAGGTCTCCCAAGACAGCCCCAGCATTTT. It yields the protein CASSYGGLPRQPQHF.

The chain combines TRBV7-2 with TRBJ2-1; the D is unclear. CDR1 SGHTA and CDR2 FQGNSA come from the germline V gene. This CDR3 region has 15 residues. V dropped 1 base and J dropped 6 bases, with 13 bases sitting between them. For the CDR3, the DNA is TGTGCCAGCAGCTTAGTAGGTTCAGGTCCCAATGAGCAGTTCTTC. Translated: CASSLVGSGPNEQFF. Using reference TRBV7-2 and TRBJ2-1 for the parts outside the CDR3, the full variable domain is GAGVSQSPSNKVTEKGKDVELRCDPISGHTALYWYRQSLGQGLEFLIYFQGNSAPDKSGLPSDRFSAERTGGSVSTLTIQRTQQEDSAVYLCASSLVGSGPNEQFFGPGTRLTVL.

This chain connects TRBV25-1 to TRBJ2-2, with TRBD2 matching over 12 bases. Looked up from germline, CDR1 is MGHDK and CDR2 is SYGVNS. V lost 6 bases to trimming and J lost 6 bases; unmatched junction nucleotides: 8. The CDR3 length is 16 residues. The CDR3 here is CASRGPASGRAGELFF. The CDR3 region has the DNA TGTGCCAGCAGGGGACCGGCTAGCGGGAGGGCCGGGGAGCTGTTTTTT.

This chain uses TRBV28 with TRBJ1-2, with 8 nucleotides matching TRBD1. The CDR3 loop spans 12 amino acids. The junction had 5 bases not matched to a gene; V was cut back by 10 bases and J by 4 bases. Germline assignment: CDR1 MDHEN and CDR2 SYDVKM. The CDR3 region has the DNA TGTGCCACTGCCGACAGGGGCTATGGCTACACCTTC. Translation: CATADRGYGYTF.

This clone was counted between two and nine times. DNA of the CDR3: TGTGCCAGCCTGACTAGGAACACCGGGGAGCTGTTTTTT. Protein product: CASLTRNTGELFF. J is TRBJ2-2 and V is TRBV19, with a weak D call TRBD2 (6 bases). This CDR3 spans 13 amino acids. Germline lookup yields CDR1 LNHDA and CDR2 SQIVND (reference sequence). Trimming took off 9 bases at V and 1 base at J, with 9 bases between the two ends. The whole variable domain, remainder taken from reference TRBV19 and TRBJ2-2, is DGGITQSPKYLFRKEGQNVTLSCEQNLNHDAMYWYRQDPGQGLRLIYYSQIVNDFQKGDIAEGYSVSREKKESFPLTVTSAQKNPTAFYLCASLTRNTGELFFGEGSRLTVL.